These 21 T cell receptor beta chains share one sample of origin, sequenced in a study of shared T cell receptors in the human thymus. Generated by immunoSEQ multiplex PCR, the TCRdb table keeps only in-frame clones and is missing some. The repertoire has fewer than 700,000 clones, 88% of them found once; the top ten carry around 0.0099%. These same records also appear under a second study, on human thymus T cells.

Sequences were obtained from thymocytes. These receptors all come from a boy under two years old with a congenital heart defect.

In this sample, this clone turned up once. The CDR3 nucleotides are TGTGCCAGCAGTAAAGCGACAGGGATGAACACTGAAGCTTTCTTT. Translating it yields CASSKATGMNTEAFF. The chain is built from TRBV28 and TRBJ1-1; 7 bases match TRBD1. The CDR3 covers 15 residues. The junction had 6 bases not matched to a gene; V was cut back by 5 bases and J by 0 bases. CDR1 is MDHEN and CDR2 is SYDVKM in the germline V gene.

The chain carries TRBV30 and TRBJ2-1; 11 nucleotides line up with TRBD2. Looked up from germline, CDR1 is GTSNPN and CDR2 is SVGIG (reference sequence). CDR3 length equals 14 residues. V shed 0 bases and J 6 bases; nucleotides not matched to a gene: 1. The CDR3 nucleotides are TGTGCCTGGAGTGTGGGGACTAGCGGCAATGAGCAGTTCTTC. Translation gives CAWSVGTSGNEQFF.

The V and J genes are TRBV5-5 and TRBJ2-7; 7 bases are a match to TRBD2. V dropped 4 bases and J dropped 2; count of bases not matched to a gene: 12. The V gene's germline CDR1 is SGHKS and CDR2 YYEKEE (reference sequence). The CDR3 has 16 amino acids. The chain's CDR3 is CASSPIGGDFPYEQYF. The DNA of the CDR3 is TGTGCCAGCAGCCCGATTGGGGGGGACTTCCCCTACGAGCAGTACTTC.

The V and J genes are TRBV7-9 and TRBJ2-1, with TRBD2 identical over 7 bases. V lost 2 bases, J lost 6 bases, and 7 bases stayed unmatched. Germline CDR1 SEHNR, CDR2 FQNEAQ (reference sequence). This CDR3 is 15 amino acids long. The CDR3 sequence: CASSLSLAEGNEQFF. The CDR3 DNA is TGTGCCAGCAGCTTATCCCTAGCGGAGGGCAATGAGCAGTTCTTC.

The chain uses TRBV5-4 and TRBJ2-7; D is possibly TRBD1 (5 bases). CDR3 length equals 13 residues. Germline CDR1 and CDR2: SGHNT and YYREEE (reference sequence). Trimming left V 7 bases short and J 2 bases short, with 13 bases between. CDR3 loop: CASGYYRTYEQYF. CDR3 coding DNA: TGTGCCAGCGGTTACTACAGGACCTACGAGCAGTACTTC.

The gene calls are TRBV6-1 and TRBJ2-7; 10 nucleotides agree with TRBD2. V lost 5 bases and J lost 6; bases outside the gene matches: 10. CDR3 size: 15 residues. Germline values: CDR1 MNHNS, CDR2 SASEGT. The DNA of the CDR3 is TGTGCCAGCAGTTCTTGGATCGGACTAGCGGCCGAGCAGTACTTC. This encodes CASSSWIGLAAEQYF.

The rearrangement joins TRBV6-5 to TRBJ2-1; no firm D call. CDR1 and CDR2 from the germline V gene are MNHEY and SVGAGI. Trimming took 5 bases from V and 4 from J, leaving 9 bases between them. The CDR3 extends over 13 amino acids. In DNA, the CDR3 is TGTGCCAGCAGTGCTCTGAGATACAATGAGCAGTTCTTC. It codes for CASSALRYNEQFF.

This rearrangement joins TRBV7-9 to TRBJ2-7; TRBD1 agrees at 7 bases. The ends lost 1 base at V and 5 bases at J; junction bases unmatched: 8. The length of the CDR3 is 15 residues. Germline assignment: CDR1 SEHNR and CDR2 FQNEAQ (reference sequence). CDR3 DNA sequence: TGTGCCAGCAGCTTAGAGGCGGACAGGCGGAACGAGCAGTACTTC. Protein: CASSLEADRRNEQYF.

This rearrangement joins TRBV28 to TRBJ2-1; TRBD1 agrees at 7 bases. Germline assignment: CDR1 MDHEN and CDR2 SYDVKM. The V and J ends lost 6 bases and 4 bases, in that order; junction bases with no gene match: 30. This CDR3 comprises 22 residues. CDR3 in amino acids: CASRPPTGSSPFPLPFYNEQFF. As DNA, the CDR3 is TGTGCCAGCAGACCTCCGACAGGGTCAAGCCCTTTTCCCCTTCCTTTTTACAATGAGCAGTTCTTC.

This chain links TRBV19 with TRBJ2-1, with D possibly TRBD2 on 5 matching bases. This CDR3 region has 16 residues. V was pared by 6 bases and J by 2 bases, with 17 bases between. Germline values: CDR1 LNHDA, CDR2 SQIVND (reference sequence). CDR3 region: CASSPWLRAPYNEQFF. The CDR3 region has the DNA TGTGCCAGTAGCCCCTGGTTGCGGGCGCCCTACAATGAGCAGTTCTTC.

CDR3 nucleotide sequence: TGTGCCAGCAGGCCGGCAGGCTCCTACGAGCAGTACTTC. This codes for CASRPAGSYEQYF. The rearrangement joins TRBV6-5 to TRBJ2-7; D ambiguous. Germline V gives CDR1 MNHEY, CDR2 SVGAGI. This CDR3 spans 13 amino acids. V was clipped by 6 bases and J by 0 bases, with 9 bases between them.

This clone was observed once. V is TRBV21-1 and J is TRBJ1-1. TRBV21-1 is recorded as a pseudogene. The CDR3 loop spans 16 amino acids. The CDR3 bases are TGTGCCAGCAGCAAGGTGGAGTTCTGGCCTAACACTGAAGCTTTCTTT. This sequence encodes CASSKVEFWPNTEAFF.

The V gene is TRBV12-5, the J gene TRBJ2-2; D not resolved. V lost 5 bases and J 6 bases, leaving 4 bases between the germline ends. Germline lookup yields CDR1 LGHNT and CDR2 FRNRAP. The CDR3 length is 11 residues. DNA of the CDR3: TGTGCTAGTGGTCCGGCCGGGGAGCTGTTTTTT. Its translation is CASGPAGELFF.

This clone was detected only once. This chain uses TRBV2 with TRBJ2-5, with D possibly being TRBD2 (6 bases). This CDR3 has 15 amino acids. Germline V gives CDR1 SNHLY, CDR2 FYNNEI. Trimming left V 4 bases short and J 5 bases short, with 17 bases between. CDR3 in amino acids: CASSGFRSREETQYF. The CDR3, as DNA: TGTGCCAGCAGTGGGTTCCGGTCCCGGGAGGAGACCCAGTACTTC. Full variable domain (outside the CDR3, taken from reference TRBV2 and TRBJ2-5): EPEVTQTPSHQVTQMGQEVILRCVPISNHLYFYWYRQILGQKVEFLVSFYNNEISEKSEIFDDQFSVERPDGSNFTLKIRSTKLEDSAMYFCASSGFRSREETQYFGPGTRLLVL.

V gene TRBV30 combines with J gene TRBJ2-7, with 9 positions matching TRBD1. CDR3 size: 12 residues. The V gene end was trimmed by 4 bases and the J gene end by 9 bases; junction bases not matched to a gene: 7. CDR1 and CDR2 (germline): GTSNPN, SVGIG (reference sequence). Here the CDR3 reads CAWKGTGPGQYF. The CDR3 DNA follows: TGTGCCTGGAAAGGGACAGGGCCTGGGCAGTACTTC.

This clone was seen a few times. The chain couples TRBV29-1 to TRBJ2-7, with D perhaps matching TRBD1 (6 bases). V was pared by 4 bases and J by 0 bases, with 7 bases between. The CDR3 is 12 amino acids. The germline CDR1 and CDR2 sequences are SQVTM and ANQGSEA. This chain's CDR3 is CSVGTVSYEQYF. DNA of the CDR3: TGCAGCGTTGGGACAGTCTCCTACGAGCAGTACTTC.

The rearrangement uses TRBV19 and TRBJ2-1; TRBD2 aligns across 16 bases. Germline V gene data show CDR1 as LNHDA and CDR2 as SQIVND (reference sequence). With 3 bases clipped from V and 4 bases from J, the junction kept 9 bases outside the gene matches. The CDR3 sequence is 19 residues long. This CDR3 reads CASSMGPGLAGGWYNEQFF. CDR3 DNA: TGTGCCAGTAGTATGGGTCCGGGACTAGCGGGAGGGTGGTACAATGAGCAGTTCTTC.

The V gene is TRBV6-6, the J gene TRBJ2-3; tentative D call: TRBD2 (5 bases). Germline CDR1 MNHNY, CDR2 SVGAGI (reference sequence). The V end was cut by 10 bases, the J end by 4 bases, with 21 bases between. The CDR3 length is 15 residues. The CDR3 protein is CATTSLSPRADTQYF. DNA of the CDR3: TGTGCCACCACCTCCCTCTCCCCGCGGGCAGATACGCAGTATTTT.

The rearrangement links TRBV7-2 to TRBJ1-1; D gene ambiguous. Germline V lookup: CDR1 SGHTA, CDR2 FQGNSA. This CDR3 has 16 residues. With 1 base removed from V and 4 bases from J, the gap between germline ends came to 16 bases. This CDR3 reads CASSLERGMGGTEAFF. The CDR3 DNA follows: TGTGCCAGCAGCTTAGAGCGGGGAATGGGCGGCACTGAAGCTTTCTTT.

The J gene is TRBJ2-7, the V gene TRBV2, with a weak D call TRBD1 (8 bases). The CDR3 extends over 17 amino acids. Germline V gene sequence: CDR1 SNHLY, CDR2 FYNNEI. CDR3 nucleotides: TGTGAGGGGTTTATGACAGGGGACTACCGAAGGGACGGCGAGCAGTACTTC. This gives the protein CEGFMTGDYRRDGEQYF.

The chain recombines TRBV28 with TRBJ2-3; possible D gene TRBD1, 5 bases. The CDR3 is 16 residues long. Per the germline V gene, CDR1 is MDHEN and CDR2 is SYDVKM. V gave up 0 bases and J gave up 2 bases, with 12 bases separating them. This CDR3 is CASSLCTLGPTDTQYF. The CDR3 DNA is TGTGCCAGCAGTTTATGCACCCTGGGGCCCACAGATACGCAGTATTTT. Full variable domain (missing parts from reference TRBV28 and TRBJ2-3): DVKVTQSSRYLVKRTGEKVFLECVQDMDHENMFWYRQDPGLGLRLIYFSYDVKMKEKGDIPEGYSVSREKKERFSLILESASTNQTSMYLCASSLCTLGPTDTQYFGPGTRLTVL.